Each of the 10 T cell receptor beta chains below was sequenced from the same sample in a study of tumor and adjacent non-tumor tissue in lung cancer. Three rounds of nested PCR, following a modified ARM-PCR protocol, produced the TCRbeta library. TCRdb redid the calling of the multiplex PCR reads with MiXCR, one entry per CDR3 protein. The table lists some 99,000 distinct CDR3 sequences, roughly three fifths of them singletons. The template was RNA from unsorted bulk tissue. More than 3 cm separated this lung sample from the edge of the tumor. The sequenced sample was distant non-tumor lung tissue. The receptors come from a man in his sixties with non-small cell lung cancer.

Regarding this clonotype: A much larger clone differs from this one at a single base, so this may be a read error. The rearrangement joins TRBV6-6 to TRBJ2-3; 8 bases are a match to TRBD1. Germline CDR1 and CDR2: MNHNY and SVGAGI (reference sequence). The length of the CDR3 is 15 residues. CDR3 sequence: CVSSLRDRSTDTQYF. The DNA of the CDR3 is TGTGTCAGCAGCCTCCGGGACAGGAGCACAGATACGCAGTATTTT.

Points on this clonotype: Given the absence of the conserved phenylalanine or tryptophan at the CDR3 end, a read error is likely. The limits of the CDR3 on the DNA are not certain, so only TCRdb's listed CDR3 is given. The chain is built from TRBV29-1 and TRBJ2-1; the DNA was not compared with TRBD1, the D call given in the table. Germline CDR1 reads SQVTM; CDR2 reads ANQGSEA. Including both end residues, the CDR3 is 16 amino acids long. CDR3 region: CSANEATQGDMGEQIL.

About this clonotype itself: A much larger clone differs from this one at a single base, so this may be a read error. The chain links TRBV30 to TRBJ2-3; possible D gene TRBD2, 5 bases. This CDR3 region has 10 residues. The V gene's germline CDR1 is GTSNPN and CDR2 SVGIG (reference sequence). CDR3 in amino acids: CVWSAGTQYF. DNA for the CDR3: TGTGTCTGGAGTGCGGGTACGCAGTATTTT.

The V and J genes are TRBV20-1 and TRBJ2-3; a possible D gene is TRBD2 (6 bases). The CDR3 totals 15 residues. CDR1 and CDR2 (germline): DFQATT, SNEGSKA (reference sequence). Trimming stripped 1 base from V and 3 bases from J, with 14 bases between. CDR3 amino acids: CSARGGTATTDTQYF. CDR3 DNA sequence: TGCAGTGCTAGAGGAGGGACTGCAACAACAGATACGCAGTATTTT.

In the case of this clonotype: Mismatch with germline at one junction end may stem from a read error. The CDR3 sequence: CASNQTGSQHCF. The DNA of the CDR3 is TGCGCCAGCAACCAAACCGGGTCTCAGCACTGCTTC. This chain connects TRBV4-3 to TRBJ2-7; no reliable D call. The length of the CDR3 is 12 residues. CDR1 is LGHNA and CDR2 is YSLEER in the germline V gene.

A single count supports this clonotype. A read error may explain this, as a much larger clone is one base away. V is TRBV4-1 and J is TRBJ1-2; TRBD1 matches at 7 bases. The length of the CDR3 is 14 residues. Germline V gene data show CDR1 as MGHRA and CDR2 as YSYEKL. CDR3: CAGSQNDRDYGYTF. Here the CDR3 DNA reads TGCGCCGGCAGCCAAAACGACAGGGACTATGGCTACACCTTC.

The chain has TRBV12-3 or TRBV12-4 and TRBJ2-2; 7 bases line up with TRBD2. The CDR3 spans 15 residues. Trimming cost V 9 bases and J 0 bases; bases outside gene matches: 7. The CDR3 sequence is CASMSGITNTGELFF. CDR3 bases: TGTGCCAGTATGAGCGGGATCACGAACACCGGGGAGCTGTTTTTT.

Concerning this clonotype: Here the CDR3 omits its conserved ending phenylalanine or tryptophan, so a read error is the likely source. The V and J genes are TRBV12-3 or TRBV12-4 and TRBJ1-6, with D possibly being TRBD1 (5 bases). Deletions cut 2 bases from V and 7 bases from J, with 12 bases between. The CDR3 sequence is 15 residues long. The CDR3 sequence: CASSLHWGENSPLHI. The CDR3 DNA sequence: TGTGCCAGCAGTTTACACTGGGGGGAGAATTCACCCCTCCACATT.

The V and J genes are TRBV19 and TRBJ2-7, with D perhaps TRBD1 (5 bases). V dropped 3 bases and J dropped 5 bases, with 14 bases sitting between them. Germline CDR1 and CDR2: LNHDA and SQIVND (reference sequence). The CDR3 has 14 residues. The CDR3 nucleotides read TGTGCCAGTAGTATCATGACAGCATCCAACGAGCAGTACTTC. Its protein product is CASSIMTASNEQYF.

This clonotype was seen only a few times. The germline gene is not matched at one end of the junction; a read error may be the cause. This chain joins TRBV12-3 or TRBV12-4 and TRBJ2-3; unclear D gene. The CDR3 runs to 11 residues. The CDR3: CASCLGDTQYF. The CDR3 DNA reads TGTGCCAGCTGTTTGGGAGATACGCAGTATTTT.